This TCR beta chain emerged from a study of shared clonotypes between healthy human individuals. The wider study: CD4 naive and memory got three plates each, CD8 naive two, CD8 memory one. Study-wide findings and caveats: Naive subsets generally exceeded memory subsets in estimated richness.

Trimming left V 3 bases short and J 6 bases short, with 8 bases between. Germline CDR1 reads KGHSH; CDR2 reads LQKENI. The CDR3 sequence is 13 residues long. Generated by immunoSEQ multiplex PCR, the TCRdb table keeps only in-frame clones and is missing some. This sample carries about 2.4 million clones, roughly 93% of them seen once, and the ten largest clones take 0.36%. Healthy HIV-negative adults with no recent acute infections or vaccinations were recruited as donors. Adult Caucasians living in Nashville, Tennessee made up all of the donors. Notes on this clone: The antigen is unknown.

The chain joins TRBV18 to TRBJ2-2; no definite D call. The clonotype originates from a man between 18 and 35 years old in good health. Some clones in this sample may be carry-over from other donors' samples. Sequencing was carried out using naive CD4+ T cells from PBMCs. The subset denotes: CD45RA+ positively selected. The CDR3 DNA sequence: TGTGCCAGCTCACCCAGTCGGGCCGGGGAGCTGTTTTTT. It is translated as CASSPSRAGELFF.